These 23 T cell receptor beta chains came from one sample sequenced in a study of T-cell reconstitution after alpha-beta-depleted transplantation in children. Preparation of the TCRbeta library used unique molecular identifiers. TCRdb analysed the PCR reads with MiXCR anew, one entry per CDR3 protein. The repertoire includes hundreds of thousands of distinct CDR3 sequences, around 9.9% of them detected once, and 25% to 30% sits in the top ten. The source was PBMCs, collected before TCRalphabeta/CD19-depleted stem cell transplant. Receptor source: a child under two years old with acute myeloid leukemia, due to receive a stem cell transplant.

This clonotype was seen at least ten times. V and J are TRBV11-2 and TRBJ2-1; D is undetermined. The V gene's germline CDR1 is SGHAT and CDR2 FQNNGV. The CDR3 sequence is 12 residues long. With 0 bases removed from V and 8 bases from J, the gap between germline ends came to 5 bases. The CDR3 reads CASSLDWYEQFF. The DNA for the CDR3 is TGTGCCAGCAGCTTAGATTGGTATGAGCAGTTCTTC.

Many counts were recorded for this clonotype. This chain connects TRBV7-6 to TRBJ2-7; either TRBD1 or TRBD2 may fit D (5 bases each). V dropped 3 bases and J dropped 2 bases, with 20 bases sitting between them. This CDR3 has 17 residues. The germline V gene has CDR1 SGHVS and CDR2 FNYEAQ. The CDR3 reads CASSLGPATGPPYEQYF. CDR3 nucleotide sequence: TGTGCCAGCAGCTTGGGCCCCGCTACGGGGCCGCCCTACGAGCAGTACTTC.

This clonotype was seen only a few times. The J gene is TRBJ2-7, the V gene TRBV11-2, with 9 bases matching TRBD1. With V trimmed by 4 bases and J by 3 bases, 7 bases remained unmatched. Germline CDR1 reads SGHAT; CDR2 reads FQNNGV. The length of the CDR3 is 15 residues. CDR3 coding DNA: TGTGCCAGCAGCTCAAGACAGGGGGGACGCTACGAGCAGTACTTC. Translating gives CASSSRQGGRYEQYF.

This clonotype was counted a few times. The V call is TRBV5-1, the J call TRBJ2-2; D is undetermined. V gave up 2 bases and J gave up 0 bases, with 11 bases separating them. Germline V gives CDR1 SGHRS, CDR2 YFSETQ. This CDR3 has 16 residues. The CDR3 DNA follows: TGCGCCAGCAGCTTTCGAGAGACAACGAACACCGGGGAGCTGTTTTTT. This encodes CASSFRETTNTGELFF.

This clonotype was seen at least ten times. This sequence joins TRBV28 and TRBJ2-2, with D maybe TRBD2 (6 bases). Germline V CDR1 and CDR2: MDHEN, SYDVKM. This CDR3 contains 15 residues. V was pared by 3 bases and J by 0 bases, with 8 bases between. This chain's CDR3 is CASSLLAPNTGELFF. The CDR3 region has the DNA TGTGCCAGCAGTTTGCTAGCGCCGAACACCGGGGAGCTGTTTTTT. Together with reference TRBV28 and TRBJ2-2, the CDR3 gives the full variable domain: DVKVTQSSRYLVKRTGEKVFLECVQDMDHENMFWYRQDPGLGLRLIYFSYDVKMKEKGDIPEGYSVSREKKERFSLILESASTNQTSMYLCASSLLAPNTGELFFGEGSRLTVL.

This clonotype has ten or more counts. The chain uses TRBV18 and TRBJ2-1; 8 bases line up with TRBD1. The V and J ends lost 4 bases and 4 bases, in that order; junction bases with no gene match: 3. Looked up from germline, CDR1 is KGHSH and CDR2 is LQKENI. CDR3 size: 14 residues. The CDR3 DNA is TGTGCCAGCTCACGAGACAGGGGATACAATGAGCAGTTCTTC. This encodes CASSRDRGYNEQFF.

This clonotype was counted many times. V is TRBV20-1 and J is TRBJ2-6; D is possibly TRBD2 (6 bases). V lost 5 bases and J 2 bases, leaving 7 bases between the germline ends. Germline CDR1 is DFQATT and CDR2 is SNEGSKA (reference sequence). The CDR3 has 13 residues. CDR3 in DNA: TGCAGTGCTCCTAGCGCTGGGGCCAACGTCCTGACTTTC. Encoded protein: CSAPSAGANVLTF.

This chain joins TRBV6-6 and TRBJ2-5; D gene unclear. The germline V gene encodes CDR1 MNHNY and CDR2 SVGAGI (reference sequence). CDR3 length: 13 amino acids. Deletions cut 6 bases from V and 5 bases from J, with 13 bases between. In DNA, the CDR3 is TGTGCCAGCAGGTATCAGGCCATGGAGACCCAGTACTTC. Amino acid sequence: CASRYQAMETQYF.

This clonotype has only a few counts. The V and J genes are TRBV24-1 and TRBJ2-5, with a possible D match to TRBD1 (6 bases). Germline lookup yields CDR1 KGHDR and CDR2 SFDVKD. V was trimmed by 6 bases and J by 5 bases, leaving 12 bases between them. The CDR3 runs to 13 residues. The CDR3 spells CATSTGSPETQYF. Written as DNA, the CDR3 is TGTGCCACCAGTACAGGGTCGCCGGAGACCCAGTACTTC.

This chain uses TRBV7-9 with TRBJ2-3; unclear D gene. V gave up 5 bases and J gave up 0 bases, with 18 bases separating them. Germline CDR1 reads SEHNR; CDR2 reads FQNEAQ (reference sequence). There are 17 residues in the CDR3. CDR3 in DNA: TGTGCCAGCAGCCAGCTACTTACTTCTACTAGCACAGATACGCAGTATTTT. Translating it yields CASSQLLTSTSTDTQYF.

This clonotype has just one count. The rearrangement uses TRBV18 and TRBJ2-5; TRBD1 is a possible D gene (5 bases). The V and J ends lost 3 bases and 0 bases respectively, with 11 bases between them. The CDR3 covers 15 residues. In germline, CDR1 is KGHSH, CDR2 LQKENI. The CDR3 here is CASSPRDSYQETQYF. In DNA form, the CDR3 reads TGTGCCAGCTCACCCCGAGACAGTTACCAAGAGACCCAGTACTTC.

This clonotype was seen at least ten times. This chain joins TRBV12-3 or TRBV12-4 and TRBJ1-4; 9 nucleotides align to TRBD1. The CDR3 is made up of 13 amino acids. V shed 7 bases and J 8 bases; nucleotides not matched to a gene: 5. The CDR3, as DNA: TGTGCCAGCATGACAGGGGGTTCCGAAAAACTGTTTTTT. This encodes CASMTGGSEKLFF.

This clonotype was recorded many times. V is TRBV29-1 and J is TRBJ2-5; a weak D match, TRBD1 (6 bases). Trimming shortened V by 7 bases and J by 2 bases, and 14 bases separated the two germline ends. Germline V gene data show CDR1 as SQVTM and CDR2 as ANQGSEA. The CDR3 runs to 13 residues. The CDR3 DNA reads as TGCAGCGAGATACAGGGACATCAAGAGACCCAGTACTTC. It encodes CSEIQGHQETQYF.

The chain carries TRBV20-1 and TRBJ1-1; D is undetermined. The V gene's germline CDR1 is DFQATT and CDR2 SNEGSKA (reference sequence). The CDR3 totals 13 residues. The V and J ends lost 7 bases and 1 base respectively, with 13 bases between them. The CDR3 loop is CSVRQEENTEAFF. DNA of the CDR3: TGCAGTGTCCGCCAGGAAGAGAACACTGAAGCTTTCTTT.

V gene TRBV28 combines with J gene TRBJ2-1; 9 bases match TRBD2. Germline V lookup: CDR1 MDHEN, CDR2 SYDVKM. The CDR3 spans 16 residues. Germline trimming cut 3 bases from V and 5 bases from J; bases unmatched to any gene: 8. CDR3 nucleotide sequence: TGTGCCAGCAGTTTTGTCGGCGGGGGGGTTCACAATGAGCAGTTCTTC. This codes for CASSFVGGGVHNEQFF. The whole variable domain, filled in from reference TRBV28 and TRBJ2-1, reads DVKVTQSSRYLVKRTGEKVFLECVQDMDHENMFWYRQDPGLGLRLIYFSYDVKMKEKGDIPEGYSVSREKKERFSLILESASTNQTSMYLCASSFVGGGVHNEQFFGPGTRLTVL.

This clonotype was found many times. This chain links TRBV20-1 with TRBJ2-2; D not resolved. This CDR3 has 16 residues. Trimming took off 0 bases at V and 0 bases at J, with 11 bases between the two ends. From germline, CDR1 is DFQATT and CDR2 SNEGSKA (reference sequence). CDR3 in DNA: TGCAGTGCTAGAGATTCCCAGCGATCGAACACCGGGGAGCTGTTTTTT. Translated, it gives CSARDSQRSNTGELFF.

This clonotype was recorded a few times. This chain connects TRBV11-1 to TRBJ2-1, with TRBD2 matching 13 bases. Losses at the gene ends were 5 bases for V and 9 bases for J; bases not matched to a gene: 22. The length of the CDR3 is 20 residues. Germline V gene data show CDR1 as SGHAT and CDR2 as FQDESV (reference sequence). This CDR3 reads CASSARHLLRGTSGKGEQFF. DNA of the CDR3: TGTGCCAGCAGCGCGAGACACCTCCTTAGGGGGACTAGCGGGAAGGGTGAGCAGTTCTTC.

This clonotype was recorded many times. The V gene is TRBV7-2, the J gene TRBJ1-5, with D uncertain. Trimming removed 0 bases from V and 5 bases from J, with 11 bases in between. The CDR3 sequence is 15 residues long. Germline V CDR1 and CDR2: SGHTA, FQGNSA. This CDR3 is CASSLAMYGHQPQHF. The CDR3 coding sequence is TGTGCCAGCAGCTTAGCGATGTATGGGCATCAGCCCCAGCATTTT.

This clonotype has ten or more counts. The chain combines TRBV2 with TRBJ1-1, with D perhaps TRBD1 (6 bases). CDR3 size: 14 residues. The germline gives CDR1 SNHLY, CDR2 FYNNEI. The V end was cut by 5 bases, the J end by 6 bases, with 16 bases between. The chain's CDR3 is CASSPPDRSPEAFF. CDR3 nucleotide sequence: TGTGCCAGCAGTCCACCCGACAGGTCCCCTGAAGCTTTCTTT.

Ten or more counts support this clonotype. The rearrangement uses TRBV11-2 and TRBJ2-2; no reliable D call. CDR3 length: 17 residues. V lost 5 bases, J lost 0 bases, and 16 bases lay in between. Germline V gene data show CDR1 as SGHAT and CDR2 as FQNNGV. CDR3 region: CASSPRQSRTNTGELFF. The CDR3 DNA is TGTGCCAGCAGCCCTCGTCAGTCTCGGACGAACACCGGGGAGCTGTTTTTT.

This clonotype was counted at least ten times. The chain has TRBV5-5 and TRBJ1-2; perhaps TRBD1 as D (5 bases). Trimming left V 0 bases short and J 0 bases short, with 9 bases between. In germline, CDR1 is SGHKS, CDR2 YYEKEE (reference sequence). The CDR3 runs to 15 residues. The CDR3 here is CASSLDGRANYGYTF. In nucleotides, the CDR3 is TGTGCCAGCAGCTTGGATGGCAGGGCTAACTATGGCTACACCTTC.

This clonotype has a count of ten or more. The chain recombines TRBV11-3 with TRBJ2-1; no clear D. Germline V lookup: CDR1 SGHNT, CDR2 YENEEA. The CDR3 has 11 amino acids. Trimming took 2 bases from V and 14 from J, leaving 10 bases between them. CDR3 bases: TGTGCCAGCAGCTTAAGTATTATCAAGTTCTTC. This codes for CASSLSIIKFF.

This clonotype occurred many times. This sequence joins TRBV2 and TRBJ2-2; 12 bases map to TRBD1. The junction had 9 bases not matched to a gene; V was cut back by 11 bases and J by 5 bases. CDR3 length equals 15 residues. Germline V gives CDR1 SNHLY, CDR2 FYNNEI. In DNA, the CDR3 is TGTGCCGTATCTCCGGGACAGGGGGCGACCGGGGAGCTGTTTTTT. This encodes CAVSPGQGATGELFF.